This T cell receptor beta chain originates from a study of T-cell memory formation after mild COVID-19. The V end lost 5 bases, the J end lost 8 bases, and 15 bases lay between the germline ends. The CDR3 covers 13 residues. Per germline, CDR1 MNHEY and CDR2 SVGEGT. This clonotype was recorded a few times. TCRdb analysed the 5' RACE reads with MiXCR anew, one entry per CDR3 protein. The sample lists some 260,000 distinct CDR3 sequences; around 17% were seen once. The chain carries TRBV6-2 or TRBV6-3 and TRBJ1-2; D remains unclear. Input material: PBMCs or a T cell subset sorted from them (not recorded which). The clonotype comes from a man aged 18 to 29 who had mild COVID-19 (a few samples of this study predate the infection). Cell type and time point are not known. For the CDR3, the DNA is TGTGCCAGCAGTGCGATGGGAGGAGCCGGCTACACCTTC. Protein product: CASSAMGGAGYTF.